Listed below are T cell receptor beta chains from one sample, sequenced in a study of beta chain features in type 1 diabetes. The data were produced by immunoSEQ multiplex PCR, yet TCRdb's version contains in-frame clones alone and is incomplete. The profile shows roughly 340,000 clones, over 9.5% of them singletons. The sequencing input was naive CD4+ T cells from blood. The receptor source for this set is a young woman with type 1 diabetes. Each CDR3 is given with its conserved first and last residue. A D gene is named only where the DNA matches it firmly. Part of the rows lack a size; the others show once, few, many or a class for expanded clones.

length	size	D	V	J	CDR3	DNA
15	.	.	TRBV29-1	TRBJ1-1	CSVGLDWARGTEAFF	TGCAGCGTCGGGCTAGATTGGGCGCGGGGTACTGAAGCTTTCTTT
12	few	.	TRBV4-2	TRBJ2-3	CASSQDRDTQYF	TGTGCCAGCAGCCAAGATCGTGATACGCAGTATTTT
12	.	.	TRBV29-1	TRBJ2-5	CSVYDRRETQYF	TGCAGCGTTTATGATCGCAGGGAGACCCAGTACTTC
13	few	.	TRBV6-5	TRBJ2-4	CASSTVAKNIQYF	TGTGCCAGCAGTACGGTAGCCAAAAACATTCAGTACTTC
15	.	.	TRBV7-9	TRBJ1-1	CASSGATSTVFRAFF	TGTGCCAGCAGCGGGGCGACATCAACCGTCTTTCGAGCTTTCTTT
11	.	.	TRBV28	TRBJ1-2	CASSLDSGTTF	TGTGCCAGCAGTCTCGACAGCGGGACCACCTTC
15	.	TRBD1	TRBV7-9	TRBJ2-3	CASSPPQGSTDTQYF	TGTGCCAGCAGCCCACCACAGGGGAGCACAGATACGCAGTATTTT
14	.	.	TRBV19	TRBJ2-5	CASSTSGRVKTQYF	TGTGCCAGTAGTACGTCCGGCAGGGTAAAGACCCAGTACTTC
16	.	TRBD1	TRBV7-9	TRBJ2-7	CASSSLQGDVSYEQYF	TGTGCCAGCAGCTCACTACAGGGGGATGTCTCCTACGAGCAGTACTTC
14	.	.	TRBV7-2	TRBJ1-4	CASSRSGLEEKLFF	TGTGCCAGCAGCCGATCAGGGTTGGAAGAAAAACTGTTTTTT
15	.	.	TRBV4-1	TRBJ1-1	CASSQLKGGHTEAFF	TGCGCCAGCAGCCAACTTAAAGGAGGTCACACTGAAGCTTTCTTT
13	few	.	TRBV11-2	TRBJ1-2	CASRDYRDYGYTF	TGTGCCAGCAGGGATTACAGGGACTATGGCTACACCTTC
13	few	.	TRBV6-6	TRBJ1-2	CASSLDQGYGYTF	TGTGCCAGCAGCCTGGACCAGGGTTATGGCTACACCTTC
16	once	TRBD2	TRBV7-2	TRBJ2-3	CASSPRLAEPTDTQYF	TGTGCCAGCAGCCCCCGGCTAGCGGAGCCCACAGATACGCAGTATTTT
13	few	.	TRBV7-2	TRBJ1-2	CASSTDENYGYTF	TGTGCCAGCAGCACAGACGAAAACTATGGCTACACCTTC
15	few	.	TRBV29-1	TRBJ2-7	CSVDLTLAYTYEQYF	TGCAGCGTTGATCTCACTCTAGCGTACACCTACGAGCAGTACTTC
14	few	.	TRBV5-1	TRBJ2-1	CASSLDLRGDEQFF	TGCGCCAGCAGCTTGGATCTTCGAGGTGATGAGCAGTTCTTC
13	.	.	TRBV19	TRBJ2-7	CASSTRGALEQYF	TGTGCCAGTAGTACGCGGGGTGCCCTCGAGCAGTACTTC
14	few	.	TRBV28	TRBJ2-3	CASSLGGSTDTQYF	TGTGCCAGCAGTTTAGGGGGGAGCACAGATACGCAGTATTTT
14	few	.	TRBV7-9	TRBJ2-5	CASSLAGVEETQYF	TGTGCCAGCAGCTTAGCAGGGGTCGAAGAGACCCAGTACTTC
15	few	.	TRBV7-3	TRBJ2-3	CASSSWGQLGDTQYF	TGTGCCAGCAGCTCCTGGGGGCAACTGGGAGATACGCAGTATTTT
15	.	TRBD1	TRBV30	TRBJ2-2	CAWSRDRAITGELFF	TGTGCCTGGAGTCGGGACAGGGCGATCACCGGGGAGCTGTTTTTT
12	few	.	TRBV7-9	TRBJ2-3	CASSTRGDTQYF	TGTGCCAGCAGCACCAGGGGAGATACGCAGTATTTT
15	few	.	TRBV27	TRBJ1-5	CASSRGGFESQPQHF	TGTGCCAGCAGTAGAGGGGGTTTTGAGTCTCAGCCCCAGCATTTT
19	.	TRBD2	TRBV13	TRBJ2-1	CASSSPKRSLAGDRNEQFF	TGTGCCAGCAGCTCACCCAAAAGATCCCTAGCGGGAGACAGAAATGAGCAGTTCTTC
12	.	.	TRBV2	TRBJ2-7	CASNGEIYEQYF	TGTGCCAGCAACGGAGAGATCTACGAGCAGTACTTC
13	.	.	TRBV9	TRBJ2-1	CASSVGRYNEQFF	TGTGCCAGCAGCGTAGGTAGATACAATGAGCAGTTCTTC
17	.	.	TRBV10-3	TRBJ2-1	CAISEGGLPSRANEQFF	TGTGCCATCAGTGAGGGGGGACTCCCAAGCAGGGCCAATGAGCAGTTCTTC
13	.	TRBD2	TRBV28	TRBJ2-5	CASRKAGQETQYF	TGTGCCAGCAGGAAAGCGGGACAAGAGACCCAGTACTTC
14	few	TRBD1	TRBV7-2	TRBJ2-7	CASSSPGQGYEQYF	TGTGCCAGCAGCTCGCCGGGACAGGGCTACGAGCAGTACTTC
16	few	TRBD1	TRBV4-1	TRBJ1-4	CASSPRGQGLNEKLFF	TGCGCCAGCAGCCCAAGAGGACAGGGGCTTAATGAAAAACTGTTTTTT
16	few	TRBD2	TRBV7-2	TRBJ2-3	CASSLATSGVTDTQYF	TGTGCCAGCAGCTTAGCGACTAGCGGGGTGACAGATACGCAGTATTTT
12	few	.	TRBV28	TRBJ1-2	CASRRTDYGYTF	TGTGCCAGCAGGAGGACTGACTATGGCTACACCTTC
11	few	.	TRBV12-5	TRBJ1-2	CASGRGDGYTF	TGTGCTAGCGGTAGGGGCGATGGCTACACCTTC
16	.	TRBD1	TRBV9	TRBJ2-7	CASTLSDRATSYEQYF	TGTGCCAGCACCTTGTCGGACAGGGCCACTTCCTACGAGCAGTACTTC
13	.	TRBD1	TRBV5-1	TRBJ2-5	CASTLQGKETQYF	TGCGCCAGCACCTTACAGGGGAAAGAGACCCAGTACTTC
13	.	.	TRBV13	TRBJ1-1	CASRILPGPEAFF	TGTGCCAGCAGAATCCTCCCAGGTCCTGAAGCTTTCTTT
15	few	.	TRBV9	TRBJ2-7	CASSVAASEYYEQYF	TGTGCCAGCAGCGTAGCGGCTAGCGAATACTACGAGCAGTACTTC